This T cell receptor (beta chain) was captured in a study of T cell responses to AZD1222 COVID-19 vaccine. Sequencing was performed with immunoSEQ multiplex PCR; in TCRdb, only in-frame clones are kept and a portion is missing. The table shows 55,000 to 60,000 clones, with 75% to 90% occurring only once. Germline-derived CDR1 and CDR2 are KGHDR and SFDVKD. V was trimmed by 7 bases and J by 0 bases, leaving 9 bases between them. The CDR3 has 13 amino acids. This clonotype was obtained from an adult in good health. The sample in question was peripheral blood, obtained on day 0 of MenACWY control vaccination. The rearrangement joins TRBV24-1 to TRBJ2-7, with D perhaps matching TRBD1 (5 bases). The CDR3 loop is CATSSDTSYEQYF. The DNA of the CDR3 is TGTGCCACCAGCTCGGACACCTCCTACGAGCAGTACTTC.